The 9 T cell receptor beta chains below were found in one sample sequenced in a study of CD8 T cells in ankylosing spondylitis. MiXCR, run by TCRdb on the 5' RACE reads, gives a single entry per CDR3 protein. In the table there are a few hundred thousand distinct CDR3 sequences, under 25% of which are singletons. Sequencing was carried out using blood, either unsorted or a sorted T cell fraction (not recorded which). The receptors stem from a female donor with ankylosing spondylitis or in good health (not recorded which).

The rearrangement joins TRBV14 to TRBJ2-1; D gene uncertain. CDR1 and CDR2 (germline): SGHDN, FVKESK. The CDR3 has 13 amino acids. V lost 1 base to trimming and J lost 7 bases, with 8 bases between them. CDR3 coding DNA: TGTGCCAGCAGCCAAGGGTTGGGTAATGAGCAGTTCTTC. It is translated as CASSQGLGNEQFF.

V and J are TRBV19 and TRBJ2-7, with D perhaps matching TRBD2 (6 bases). Germline V gene sequence: CDR1 LNHDA, CDR2 SQIVND (reference sequence). The V and J ends lost 9 bases and 2 bases respectively, with 20 bases between them. The length of the CDR3 is 15 residues. The CDR3 here is CASRPGTFPPYEQYF. Written as DNA, the CDR3 is TGTGCCAGCCGCCCCGGGACTTTTCCACCCTACGAGCAGTACTTC.

V is TRBV6-5 and J is TRBJ2-1, with 8 bases aligning to TRBD2. The CDR3 runs 15 residues. V gave up 5 bases and J gave up 0 bases; unmatched junction bases: 3. The germline V gene has CDR1 MNHEY and CDR2 SVGAGI. CDR3 sequence (DNA): TGTGCCAGCAGTACTAGCGGTCTCTCCTACAATGAGCAGTTCTTC. It translates to CASSTSGLSYNEQFF.

This chain connects TRBV12-3 or TRBV12-4 to TRBJ1-6, with unresolved D. The CDR3 is 13 residues long. V was shortened by 8 bases and J by 9 bases, with 14 bases between the two germline ends. The CDR3: CASQASAGSPLHF. As DNA, the CDR3 is TGTGCCAGCCAAGCGTCCGCCGGTTCACCCCTCCACTTT.

This clonotype was recorded a few times. The chain joins TRBV10-3 to TRBJ2-1, with 7 bases that match TRBD2. Germline V gene data show CDR1 as ENHRY and CDR2 as SYGVKD. V trimming: 0 bases; J trimming: 9 bases; junction bases outside the gene matches: 5. This CDR3 contains 14 residues. In DNA form, the CDR3 reads TGTGCCATCAGTGAGTCGGCGGGAGTTGGTGAGCAGTTCTTC. Translated: CAISESAGVGEQFF.

The V and J genes are TRBV12-3 or TRBV12-4 and TRBJ2-1; 9 nucleotides line up with TRBD1. V shed 4 bases, J shed 7 bases, and the junction held 2 bases outside the gene matches. The CDR3 length is 13 residues. The CDR3 DNA reads TGTGCCAGCAGTTGGGACAGGGAGAATGAGCAGTTCTTC. Amino acids: CASSWDRENEQFF.

The chain carries TRBV6-1 and TRBJ2-1; 10 bases map to TRBD1. Looked up from germline, CDR1 is MNHNS and CDR2 is SASEGT. Trimming took 4 bases from V and 7 from J; bases not matched to a gene: 13. The CDR3 spans 17 residues. CDR3 DNA sequence: TGTGCCAGCAGTGTGCTCACCGGGACAGGGGAAAGAAATGAGCAGTTCTTC. It is translated as CASSVLTGTGERNEQFF.

The CDR3 is CSAADRRSNTGELFF. The CDR3 coding sequence is TGCAGTGCTGCCGACAGGAGGTCGAACACCGGGGAGCTGTTTTTT. The chain links TRBV20-1 to TRBJ2-2; TRBD1 might be the D (6 bases). This CDR3 is 15 amino acids long. The V gene lost 5 bases and the J gene lost 0 bases, with 13 bases spanning the gap. Germline values: CDR1 DFQATT, CDR2 SNEGSKA (reference sequence).

The chain carries TRBV28 and TRBJ2-7; the D is unclear. The CDR3 is 14 amino acids. The V end was cut by 6 bases, the J end by 0 bases, with 12 bases between. Germline CDR1 and CDR2: MDHEN and SYDVKM. In DNA, the CDR3 is TGTGCCAGCAGCCGTTTTGGGTACTCCTACGAGCAGTACTTC. It yields the protein CASSRFGYSYEQYF.